Each of the 18 T cell receptor beta chains below was sequenced from the same sample in a study of breast tumors, draining lymph nodes, adjacent tissues. TCRdb independently ran MiXCR on the multiplex PCR reads; one entry per CDR3 protein. Of about 140,000 distinct CDR3 sequences detected, about 22% appear once; the ten largest clones hold roughly 2.7%. Axillary draining lymph nodes of breast cancer patients supplied the node samples. The sample was axillary lymph node tissue. The receptor set was obtained from a female donor with breast cancer. Some clones in this sample may be carry-over from other donors' samples.

The chain has TRBV30 and TRBJ1-1; perhaps TRBD1 as D (6 bases). Germline values: CDR1 GTSNPN, CDR2 SVGIG (reference sequence). V was pared by 4 bases and J by 4 bases, with 7 bases between. The CDR3 spans 11 residues. The CDR3 DNA is TGTGCCTGGACAGGGGCCACTGAAGCTTTCTTT. Encoded protein: CAWTGATEAFF.

Concerning this clonotype itself: Being one base from a much bigger clone, this may be a read error. In this CDR3 the conserved last residue, phenylalanine or tryptophan, is missing, so a read error is likely. The chain has TRBV5-6 and TRBJ2-7, with 9 bases that match TRBD2. The length of the CDR3 is 15 residues. Germline-derived CDR1 and CDR2 are SGHDT and YYEEEE. J lost 2 bases, V lost 5 bases, and 8 bases had no gene match. CDR3 protein: CASRSLAGGPYEQYY. CDR3 nucleotides: TGTGCCAGCAGGTCCTTGGCGGGAGGGCCCTACGAGCAGTACTAC.

This clonotype was seen many times. The V gene is TRBV6-5, the J gene TRBJ2-1; D might be TRBD2 (6 bases). V was cut by 0 bases and J by 10 bases, with 13 bases left in between. The CDR3 extends over 14 amino acids. Germline V gene data show CDR1 as MNHEY and CDR2 as SVGAGI. This CDR3 reads CASSYSKTSREQFF. In DNA, the CDR3 is TGTGCCAGCAGTTACTCGAAGACTAGTCGGGAGCAGTTCTTC.

As to this clonotype: This may come from a read error, since a much larger clone is one base off. The CDR3 DNA sequence: TGTGCCAGCAGTCCCCTTAGACAGGGGGTTTCGGACGAGCAGTACTTC. Encoded protein: CASSPLRQGVSDEQYF. The V and J genes are TRBV6-6 and TRBJ2-7; 9 nucleotides match TRBD1. With V trimmed by 5 bases and J by 5 bases, 13 bases remained unmatched. The CDR3 is made up of 16 amino acids. Looked up from germline, CDR1 is MNHNY and CDR2 is SVGAGI (reference sequence).

This clonotype was counted many times. V usage is TRBV27 and J usage is TRBJ2-1; 8 nucleotides align to TRBD1. From germline, CDR1 is MNHEY and CDR2 SMNVEV (reference sequence). CDR3 length: 13 residues. Trimming removed 6 bases from V and 6 bases from J; junction bases left unmatched: 4. CDR3 nucleotide sequence: TGTGCCAGCAGAGATACAGGGGGCAATGAGCAGTTCTTC. This codes for CASRDTGGNEQFF.

This clonotype was seen ten or more times. The genes are TRBV29-1 and TRBJ2-5, with 10 bases that match TRBD2. Unmatched junction bases numbered 8, after V lost 8 bases and J lost 5 bases. The V gene's germline CDR1 is SQVTM and CDR2 ANQGSEA. The CDR3 consists of 13 residues. CDR3 nucleotide sequence: TGCAGCACCCCGGGACTAGCGTTGGAGACCCAGTACTTC. Its translation is CSTPGLALETQYF.

This clonotype has ten or more counts. The chain couples TRBV20-1 to TRBJ1-2; TRBD1 agrees at 10 bases. CDR3 size: 16 residues. J lost 4 bases, V lost 6 bases, and 14 bases had no gene match. CDR1 is DFQATT and CDR2 is SNEGSKA in the germline V gene (reference sequence). The CDR3 DNA is TGCAGTGCGCGACCCCCTCCGGGACAGGGGCTCTATGGCTACACCTTC. Its translation: CSARPPPGQGLYGYTF.

On this clonotype: Being one base from a much bigger clone, this may be a read error. This chain joins TRBV6-4 and TRBJ2-1; D might be TRBD2 (6 bases). CDR3 length: 15 amino acids. Germline CDR1 MRHNA, CDR2 SNTAGT. The DNA for the CDR3 is TGTGCCAGCAGTGACTCTGGGCCCGGAGGGAATGGGCAGTTCTTC. This sequence encodes CASSDSGPGGNGQFF.

The chain has TRBV19 and TRBJ2-3, with TRBD2 identical over 16 bases. The CDR3 length is 17 residues. The germline gives CDR1 LNHDA, CDR2 SQIVND (reference sequence). The J segment lost 5 bases and the V segment lost 5 bases, leaving 7 bases of the junction unmatched. The CDR3 region is CASSLGTSGRAKDTQYF. The CDR3 DNA reads as TGTGCCAGTAGTCTAGGGACTAGCGGGAGGGCCAAAGATACGCAGTATTTT.

This clonotype was detected many times. This chain links TRBV7-2 with TRBJ1-6, with D unclear. Germline V gene sequence: CDR1 SGHTA, CDR2 FQGNSA. This CDR3 contains 14 residues. Trimming removed 5 bases from V and 0 bases from J, with 5 bases in between. CDR3 in amino acids: CASSRSSYNSPLHF. The CDR3 DNA is TGTGCCAGCAGCCGAAGCTCCTATAATTCACCCCTCCACTTT.

Note on this clonotype: Just one base apart from a much larger clone, this may be a read error. The chain recombines TRBV27 with TRBJ2-7; D may match TRBD1 or TRBD2 (8 bases each). Germline CDR1 is MNHEY and CDR2 is SMNVEV (reference sequence). CDR3 length equals 16 residues. Here the CDR3 DNA reads TGTGCCAGCAGTTTCTACAGGGGGACTAGGACCTACAAGCAGTACTTC. Translation: CASSFYRGTRTYKQYF.

This clonotype occurred many times. This chain uses TRBV5-8 with TRBJ2-3, with D hard to call. Per germline, CDR1 SGHTS and CDR2 YDEGEE. V lost 6 bases and J 1 base, leaving 15 bases between the germline ends. This CDR3 region has 15 residues. This CDR3 is CASNTQLHGTDTQYF. The CDR3 DNA reads as TGTGCCAGCAACACCCAGTTACACGGCACAGATACGCAGTATTTT.

This clonotype was counted at least ten times. The chain joins TRBV14 to TRBJ1-6; TRBD1 agrees at 7 bases. This CDR3 spans 14 amino acids. Per the germline V gene, CDR1 is SGHDN and CDR2 is FVKESK. V lost 6 bases, J lost 10 bases, and 9 bases stayed unmatched. CDR3 sequence (DNA): TGTGCCAGCAGACCTGACAGGGCTGGGTCACCCCTCCACTTT. Protein product: CASRPDRAGSPLHF.

This clonotype was detected ten times or more. V is TRBV30 and J is TRBJ2-7, with TRBD2 matching 13 bases. Germline V CDR1 and CDR2: GTSNPN, SVGIG (reference sequence). The CDR3 consists of 15 residues. V lost 0 bases to trimming and J lost 4 bases; unmatched junction nucleotides: 3. As DNA, the CDR3 is TGTGCCTGGAGTGTAGGGACTAGCGGGAAGTACGAGCAGTACTTC. It specifies CAWSVGTSGKYEQYF.

Regarding this clonotype: A much larger clone differs by one base, so this may be a read error. The J gene is TRBJ1-2, the V gene TRBV20-1, with D hard to call. This CDR3 is built from 12 residues. Germline V gene sequence: CDR1 DFQATT, CDR2 SNEGSKA (reference sequence). The CDR3 loop reads CRASPDLYGYTF. The DNA of the CDR3 is TGCAGAGCTAGTCCGGACTTATATGGCTACACCTTC.

The chain has TRBV28 and TRBJ1-2, with D possibly being TRBD1 (6 bases). The V end lost 0 bases, the J end lost 0 bases, and 14 bases lay between the germline ends. From germline, CDR1 is MDHEN and CDR2 SYDVKM. This CDR3 is 17 amino acids long. CDR3 in DNA: TGTGCCAGCAGTTTATGGCACACAGGGCAAGCTAACTATGGCTACACCTTC. Translation gives CASSLWHTGQANYGYTF.

This clonotype was seen at least ten times. The chain is built from TRBV4-1 and TRBJ2-5; possibly TRBD1 for D (5 bases). The germline V gene encodes CDR1 MGHRA and CDR2 YSYEKL. CDR3 length: 15 amino acids. Trimming stripped 0 bases from V and 1 base from J, with 9 bases between. Here the CDR3 DNA reads TGCGCCAGCAGCCAAGATGTGACAGCCCAAGAGACCCAGTACTTC. Its translation is CASSQDVTAQETQYF.

On this clonotype: The junction departs from the called germline gene at one end, perhaps through a read error. This sequence joins TRBV15 and TRBJ2-1, with 9 bases matching TRBD1. This CDR3 is 17 amino acids long. The germline V gene has CDR1 LNHNV and CDR2 YYDKDF (reference sequence). CDR3 region: CATSRDAGTGLHNKQFF. The CDR3 DNA reads TGCGCCACCAGCAGAGATGCGGGGACAGGGCTCCACAATAAGCAGTTCTTC.